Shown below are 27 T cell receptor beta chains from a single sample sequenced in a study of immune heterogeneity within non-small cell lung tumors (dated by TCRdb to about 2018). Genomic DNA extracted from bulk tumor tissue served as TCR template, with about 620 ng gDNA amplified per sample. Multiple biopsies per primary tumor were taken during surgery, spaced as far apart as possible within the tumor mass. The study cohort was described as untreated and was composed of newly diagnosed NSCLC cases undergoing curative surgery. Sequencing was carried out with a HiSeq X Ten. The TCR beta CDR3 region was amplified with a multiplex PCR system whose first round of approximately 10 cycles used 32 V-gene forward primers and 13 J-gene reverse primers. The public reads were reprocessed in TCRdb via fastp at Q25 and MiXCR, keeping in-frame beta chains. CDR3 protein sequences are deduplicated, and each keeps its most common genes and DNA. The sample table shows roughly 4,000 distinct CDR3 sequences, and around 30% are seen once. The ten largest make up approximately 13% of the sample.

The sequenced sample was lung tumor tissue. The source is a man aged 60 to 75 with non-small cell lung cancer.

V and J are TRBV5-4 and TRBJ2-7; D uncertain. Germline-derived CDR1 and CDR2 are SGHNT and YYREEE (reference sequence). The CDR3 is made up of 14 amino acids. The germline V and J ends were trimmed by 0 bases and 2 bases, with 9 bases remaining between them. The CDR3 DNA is TGTGCCAGCAGCTTGGCCAACTTCACCTACGAGCAGTACTTC. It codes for CASSLANFTYEQYF.

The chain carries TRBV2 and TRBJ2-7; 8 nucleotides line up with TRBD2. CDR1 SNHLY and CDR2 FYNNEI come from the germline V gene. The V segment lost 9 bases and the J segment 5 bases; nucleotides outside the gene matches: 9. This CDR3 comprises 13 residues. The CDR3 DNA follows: TGTGCCAGTACCACGGGAGGGAAAAACGAGCAGTACTTC. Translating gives CASTTGGKNEQYF.

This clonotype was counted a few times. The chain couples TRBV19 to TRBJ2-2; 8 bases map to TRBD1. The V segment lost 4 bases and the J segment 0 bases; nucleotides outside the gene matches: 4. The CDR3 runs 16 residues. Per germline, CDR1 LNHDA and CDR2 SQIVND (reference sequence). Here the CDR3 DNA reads TGTGCCAGTAGTAGCGACAGGGGTACGAACACCGGGGAGCTGTTTTTT. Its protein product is CASSSDRGTNTGELFF.

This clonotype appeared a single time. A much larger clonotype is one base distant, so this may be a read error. CDR3 DNA: TGTGCCAGCAGCGTAGGGGACACTATCAAATACGAGCAGTACTTC. It encodes CASSVGDTIKYEQYF. The rearrangement uses TRBV9 and TRBJ2-7, with D perhaps matching TRBD1 (6 bases). Germline assignment: CDR1 SGDLS and CDR2 YYNGEE. The CDR3 is 15 amino acids. Deletions cut 0 bases from V and 4 bases from J, with 14 bases between. Full variable domain (rest looked up from reference TRBV9 and TRBJ2-7): DSGVTQTPKHLITATGQRVTLRCSPRSGDLSVYWYQQSLDQGLQFLIQYYNGEERAKGNILERFSAQQFPDLHSELNLSSLELGDSALYFCASSVGDTIKYEQYFGPGTRLTVT.

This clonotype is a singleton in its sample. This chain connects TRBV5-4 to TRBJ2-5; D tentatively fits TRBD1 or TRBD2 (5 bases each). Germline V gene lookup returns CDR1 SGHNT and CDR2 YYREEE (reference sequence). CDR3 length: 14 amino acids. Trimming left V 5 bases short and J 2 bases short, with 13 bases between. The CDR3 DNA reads TGTGCCAGCAGGTTACGGGACGCACAAGAGACCCAGTACTTC. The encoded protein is CASRLRDAQETQYF.

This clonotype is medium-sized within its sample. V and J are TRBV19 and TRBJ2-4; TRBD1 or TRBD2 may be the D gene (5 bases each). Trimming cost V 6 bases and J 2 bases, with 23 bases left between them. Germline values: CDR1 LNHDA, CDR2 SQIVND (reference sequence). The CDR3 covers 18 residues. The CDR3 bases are TGTGCCAGTAGCCCATGGGAGATACAGGTTTCGACCAAAAACATTCAGTACTTC. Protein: CASSPWEIQVSTKNIQYF.

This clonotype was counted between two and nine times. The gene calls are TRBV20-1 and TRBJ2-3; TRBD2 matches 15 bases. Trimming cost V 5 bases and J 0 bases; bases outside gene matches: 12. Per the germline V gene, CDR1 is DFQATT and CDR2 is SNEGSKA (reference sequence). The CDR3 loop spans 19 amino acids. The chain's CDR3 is CSAPPGLAGGVISTDTQYF. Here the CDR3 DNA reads TGCAGTGCTCCTCCGGGACTAGCGGGAGGCGTTATAAGCACAGATACGCAGTATTTT.

The CDR3 nucleotides read TGTGCCAGCTCGAATTCGGGACTAGCGTACGAGCAGTACTTC. Translating gives CASSNSGLAYEQYF. The chain joins TRBV28 to TRBJ2-7, with 10 bases matching TRBD2. This CDR3 contains 14 residues. Per germline, CDR1 MDHEN and CDR2 SYDVKM. With V trimmed by 8 bases and J by 4 bases, 8 bases remained unmatched.

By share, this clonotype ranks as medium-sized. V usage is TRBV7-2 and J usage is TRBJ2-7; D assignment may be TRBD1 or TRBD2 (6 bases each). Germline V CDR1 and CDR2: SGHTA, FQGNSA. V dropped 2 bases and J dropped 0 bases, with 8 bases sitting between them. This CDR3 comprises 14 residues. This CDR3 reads CASSLRGASYEQYF. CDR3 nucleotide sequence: TGTGCCAGCAGCTTAAGGGGGGCCTCCTACGAGCAGTACTTC.

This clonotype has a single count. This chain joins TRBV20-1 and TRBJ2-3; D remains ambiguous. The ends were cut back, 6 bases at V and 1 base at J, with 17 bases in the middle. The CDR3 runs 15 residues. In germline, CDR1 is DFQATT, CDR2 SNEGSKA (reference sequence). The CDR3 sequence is CSARTGHRGTDTQYF. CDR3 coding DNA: TGCAGTGCCCGCACGGGTCATCGGGGCACAGATACGCAGTATTTT.

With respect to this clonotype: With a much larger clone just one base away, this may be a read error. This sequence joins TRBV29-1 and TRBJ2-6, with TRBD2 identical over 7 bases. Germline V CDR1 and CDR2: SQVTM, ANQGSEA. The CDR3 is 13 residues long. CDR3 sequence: CSIREEGVNVLTF. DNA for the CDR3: TGCAGCATCCGGGAGGAAGGGGTCAACGTCCTGACTTTC.

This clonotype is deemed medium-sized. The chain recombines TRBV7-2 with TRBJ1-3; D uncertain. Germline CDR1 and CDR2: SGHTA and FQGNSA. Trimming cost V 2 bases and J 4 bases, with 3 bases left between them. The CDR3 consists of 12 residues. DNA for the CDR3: TGTGCCAGCAGCTTATCCGGAAACACCATATATTTT. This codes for CASSLSGNTIYF.

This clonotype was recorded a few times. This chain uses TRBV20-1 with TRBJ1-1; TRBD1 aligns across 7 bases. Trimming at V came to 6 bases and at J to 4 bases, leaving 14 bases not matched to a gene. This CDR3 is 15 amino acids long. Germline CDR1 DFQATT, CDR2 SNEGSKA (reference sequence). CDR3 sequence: CSAISRQGRGTEAFF. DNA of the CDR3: TGCAGTGCCATTTCGAGACAGGGTCGAGGCACTGAAGCTTTCTTT.

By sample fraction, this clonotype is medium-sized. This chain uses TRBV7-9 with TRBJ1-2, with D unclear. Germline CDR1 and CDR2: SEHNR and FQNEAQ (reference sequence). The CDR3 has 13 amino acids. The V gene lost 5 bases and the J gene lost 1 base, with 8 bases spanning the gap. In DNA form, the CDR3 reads TGTGCCAGCAGCGGGAATCTTAACTATGGCTACACCTTC. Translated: CASSGNLNYGYTF.

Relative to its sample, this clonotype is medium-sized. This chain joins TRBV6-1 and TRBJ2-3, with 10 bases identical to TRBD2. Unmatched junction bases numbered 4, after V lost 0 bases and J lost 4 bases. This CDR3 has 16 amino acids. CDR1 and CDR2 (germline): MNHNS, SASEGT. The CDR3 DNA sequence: TGTGCCAGCAGTGAAGCGGCTAGCGGGAGCTCAGATACGCAGTATTTT. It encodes CASSEAASGSSDTQYF.

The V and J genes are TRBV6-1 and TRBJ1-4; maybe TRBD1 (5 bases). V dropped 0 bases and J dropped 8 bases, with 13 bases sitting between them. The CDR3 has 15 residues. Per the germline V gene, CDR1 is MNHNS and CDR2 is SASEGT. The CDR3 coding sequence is TGTGCCAGCAGTGAAGCGATGGGGCGGGTCGAAAAACTGTTTTTT. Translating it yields CASSEAMGRVEKLFF.

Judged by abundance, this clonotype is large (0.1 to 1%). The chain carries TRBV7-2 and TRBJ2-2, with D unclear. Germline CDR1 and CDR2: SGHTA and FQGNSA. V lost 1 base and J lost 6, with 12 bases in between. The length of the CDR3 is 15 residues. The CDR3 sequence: CASSLGGSQPGELFF. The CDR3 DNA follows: TGTGCCAGCAGCTTAGGGGGTTCTCAACCCGGGGAGCTGTTTTTT. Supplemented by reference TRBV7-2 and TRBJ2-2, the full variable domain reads GAGVSQSPSNKVTEKGKDVELRCDPISGHTALYWYRQSLGQGLEFLIYFQGNSAPDKSGLPSDRFSAERTGGSVSTLTIQRTQQEDSAVYLCASSLGGSQPGELFFGEGSRLTVL.

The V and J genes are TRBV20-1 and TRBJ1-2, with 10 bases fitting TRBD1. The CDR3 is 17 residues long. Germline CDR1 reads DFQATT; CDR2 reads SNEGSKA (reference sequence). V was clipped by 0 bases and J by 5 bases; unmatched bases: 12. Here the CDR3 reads CSARDGRGTGVEYGYTF. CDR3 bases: TGCAGTGCTAGAGATGGGCGCGGGACAGGGGTAGAGTATGGCTACACCTTC.

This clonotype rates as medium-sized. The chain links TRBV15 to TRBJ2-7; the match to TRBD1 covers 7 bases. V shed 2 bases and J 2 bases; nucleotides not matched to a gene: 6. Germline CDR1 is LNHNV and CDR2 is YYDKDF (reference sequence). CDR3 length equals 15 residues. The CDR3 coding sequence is TGTGCCACCAGCAGAAAAAAAGACAGGGCCTACGAGCAGTACTTC. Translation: CATSRKKDRAYEQYF. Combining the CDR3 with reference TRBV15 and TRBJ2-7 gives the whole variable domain DAMVIQNPRYQVTQFGKPVTLSCSQTLNHNVMYWYQQKSSQAPKLLFHYYDKDFNNEADTPDNFQSRRPNTSFCFLDIRSPGLGDTAMYLCATSRKKDRAYEQYFGPGTRLTVT.

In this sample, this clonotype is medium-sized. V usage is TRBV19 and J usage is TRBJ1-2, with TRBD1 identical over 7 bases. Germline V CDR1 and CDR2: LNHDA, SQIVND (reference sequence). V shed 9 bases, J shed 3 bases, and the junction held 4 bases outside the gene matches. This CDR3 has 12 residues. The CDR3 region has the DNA TGTGCCAGCGGCAGGGGGGACTATGGCTACACCTTC. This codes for CASGRGDYGYTF.

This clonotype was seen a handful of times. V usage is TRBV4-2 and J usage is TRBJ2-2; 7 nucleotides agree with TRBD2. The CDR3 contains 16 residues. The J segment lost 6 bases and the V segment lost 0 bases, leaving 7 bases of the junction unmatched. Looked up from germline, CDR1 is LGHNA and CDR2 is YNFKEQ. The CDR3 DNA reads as TGTGCCAGCAGCCAAGAGGCTAGCGGAGGGTCCGGGGAGCTGTTTTTT. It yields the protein CASSQEASGGSGELFF.

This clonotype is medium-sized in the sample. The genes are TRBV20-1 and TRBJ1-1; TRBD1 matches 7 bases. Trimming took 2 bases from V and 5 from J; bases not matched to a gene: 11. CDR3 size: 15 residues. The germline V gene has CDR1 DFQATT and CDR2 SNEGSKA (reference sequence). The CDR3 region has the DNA TGCAGTGCTAGAACGCTGGCAGGGGGGAGGACTGAAGCTTTCTTT. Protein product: CSARTLAGGRTEAFF.

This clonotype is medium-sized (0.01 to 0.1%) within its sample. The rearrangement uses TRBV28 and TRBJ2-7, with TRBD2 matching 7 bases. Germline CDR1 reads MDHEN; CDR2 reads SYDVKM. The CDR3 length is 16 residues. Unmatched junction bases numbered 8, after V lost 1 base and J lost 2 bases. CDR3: CASSLFGRAGAYEQYF. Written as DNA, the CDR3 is TGTGCCAGCAGTTTATTCGGTCGGGCGGGAGCCTACGAGCAGTACTTC.

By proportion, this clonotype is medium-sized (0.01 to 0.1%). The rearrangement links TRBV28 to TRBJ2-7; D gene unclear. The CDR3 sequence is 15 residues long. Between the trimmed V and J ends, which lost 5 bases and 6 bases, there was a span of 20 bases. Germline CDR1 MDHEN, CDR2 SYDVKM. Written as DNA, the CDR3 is TGTGCCAGCAGTCTCCCCATGGGAAGGGCTTCCGAGCAGTACTTC. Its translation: CASSLPMGRASEQYF.

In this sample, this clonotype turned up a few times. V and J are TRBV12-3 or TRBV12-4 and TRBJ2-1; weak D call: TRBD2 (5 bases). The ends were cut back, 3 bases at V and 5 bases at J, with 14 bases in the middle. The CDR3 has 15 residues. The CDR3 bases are TGTGCCAGCAGTTTCGGGCCGCGGACTGACAATGAGCAGTTCTTC. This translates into CASSFGPRTDNEQFF.

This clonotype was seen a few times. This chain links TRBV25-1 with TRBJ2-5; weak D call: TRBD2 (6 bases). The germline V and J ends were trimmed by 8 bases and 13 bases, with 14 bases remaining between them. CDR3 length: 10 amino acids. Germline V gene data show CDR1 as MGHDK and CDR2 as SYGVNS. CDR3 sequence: CASGGDGVYF. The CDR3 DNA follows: TGTGCCAGCGGAGGGGACGGCGTGTACTTC. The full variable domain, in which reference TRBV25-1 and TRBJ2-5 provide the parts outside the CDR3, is EADIYQTPRYLVIGTGKKITLECSQTMGHDKMYWYQQDPGMELHLIHYSYGVNSTEKGDLSSESTVSRIRTEHFPLTLESARPSHTSQYLCASGGDGVYFGPGTRLLVL.

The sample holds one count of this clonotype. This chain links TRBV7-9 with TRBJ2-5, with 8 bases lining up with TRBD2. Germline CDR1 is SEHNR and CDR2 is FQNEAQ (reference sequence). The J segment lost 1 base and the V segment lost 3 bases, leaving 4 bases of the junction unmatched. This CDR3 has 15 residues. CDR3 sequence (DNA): TGTGCCAGCAGCTTCGGGGGGGGAGGCCAAGAGACCCAGTACTTC. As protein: CASSFGGGGQETQYF.